The subject of this entry is one T cell receptor beta chain. The data derive from a study of T cells in Graves' hyperthyroidism and ophthalmopathy. Together with thyroid ultrasound, orbital computed tomography, serum thyroxine and TRAb, clinical symptoms were used for diagnoses. This CDR3 region has 14 residues. Trimming took 10 bases from V and 0 from J, leaving 16 bases between them. Looked up from germline, CDR1 is MNHEY and CDR2 is SVGEGT. What was amplified from RNA transcripts were TCR beta CDR3 regions. Initially, a first-round RT-PCR of the TCR CDR3 employed the HTBI primer set. TCRdb itself ran the multiplex PCR reads through MiXCR, one entry per CDR3 protein. The sample lists over 500,000 distinct CDR3 sequences, 15% to 20% occurring once.

The material sequenced was blood. This TCR came from a woman aged 25 to 39 with Graves' ophthalmopathy. The chain combines TRBV6-2 or TRBV6-3 with TRBJ2-7; weak D call: TRBD1 (6 bases). In nucleotides, the CDR3 is TGTGCCACACAGGCTACAGGGAGCTCCTACGAGCAGTACTTC. This gives the protein CATQATGSSYEQYF.